These 20 T cell receptor beta chains originate from one sample sequenced in a study of T cells in Graves' hyperthyroidism and ophthalmopathy. TCR beta CDR3 region amplification was performed from RNA transcripts. HTBI primers were the set used in a first-round RT-PCR of the TCR CDR3. TCRdb itself ran the multiplex PCR reads through MiXCR, one entry per CDR3 protein. Here the sample spans some 560,000 distinct CDR3 sequences, 15% to 17% being singletons. Sequencing used blood. The receptors were sampled from a woman in her twenties or thirties with Graves' hyperthyroidism.

This clonotype was detected ten times or more. The chain links TRBV5-1 to TRBJ2-1; 11 bases fit TRBD2. CDR3 length equals 15 residues. V shed 3 bases, J shed 8 bases, and the junction held 7 bases outside the gene matches. CDR1 and CDR2 (germline): SGHRS, YFSETQ. For the CDR3, the DNA is TGCGCCAGCAGCTACGTAGCGGGAGGGATGGATGAGCAGTTCTTC. This translates into CASSYVAGGMDEQFF.

The chain employs TRBV6-2 or TRBV6-3 and TRBJ1-2; 8 nucleotides line up with TRBD1. The CDR3 extends over 11 amino acids. The trim removed 11 bases at V and 7 bases at J, leaving 6 bases unmatched. Per germline, CDR1 MNHEY and CDR2 SVGEGT. For the CDR3, the DNA is TGTGCCGCCCGGACAGGGTTTGGCTACACCTTC. It codes for CAARTGFGYTF.

There are many counts of this clonotype. The genes are TRBV18 and TRBJ1-2; 7 nucleotides agree with TRBD1. J lost 2 bases, V lost 5 bases, and 5 bases had no gene match. The germline V gene encodes CDR1 KGHSH and CDR2 LQKENI. The length of the CDR3 is 14 residues. The CDR3 sequence is CASSSGTENYGYTF. In DNA form, the CDR3 reads TGTGCCAGCTCATCCGGGACAGAAAACTATGGCTACACCTTC.

This clonotype was seen a handful of times. This chain joins TRBV7-2 and TRBJ2-1; 10 nucleotides line up with TRBD2. This CDR3 region has 14 residues. Germline V gives CDR1 SGHTA, CDR2 FQGNSA. V trimming: 0 bases; J trimming: 14 bases; junction bases outside the gene matches: 7. CDR3 sequence: CASSLAASGREKFF. DNA of the CDR3: TGTGCCAGCAGCTTAGCGGCCAGCGGGAGGGAAAAGTTCTTC.

This clonotype was seen many times. This chain joins TRBV9 and TRBJ2-1, with D hard to call. The length of the CDR3 is 13 residues. V was cut by 3 bases and J by 7 bases, with 11 bases left in between. The germline V gene has CDR1 SGDLS and CDR2 YYNGEE. CDR3 sequence: CASSAAELNEQFF. The DNA of the CDR3 is TGTGCCAGCAGCGCTGCGGAGCTGAATGAGCAGTTCTTC.

CDR3 nucleotides: TGTGCCAGCAGCCCACTAGCGGGAGGTTCTGGCAATGAGCAGTTCTTC. Protein product: CASSPLAGGSGNEQFF. V usage is TRBV2 and J usage is TRBJ2-1; 12 bases line up with TRBD2. The CDR3 contains 16 residues. Germline V gene lookup returns CDR1 SNHLY and CDR2 FYNNEI. Trimming removed 6 bases from V and 6 bases from J; junction bases left unmatched: 9.

This clonotype was counted a few times. The rearrangement links TRBV7-9 to TRBJ2-7; D is unclear. The V gene's germline CDR1 is SEHNR and CDR2 FQNEAQ (reference sequence). The V end was cut by 5 bases, the J end by 0 bases, with 11 bases between. CDR3 length: 14 residues. The CDR3 protein is CASSQATVSYEQYF. Here the CDR3 DNA reads TGTGCCAGCAGCCAAGCGACGGTCTCCTACGAGCAGTACTTC.

This clonotype was seen a few times. Being one base from a much bigger clone, this may be a read error. The chain has TRBV14 and TRBJ1-1, with D maybe TRBD1 (5 bases). Germline loops: CDR1 SGHDN, CDR2 FVKESK. This CDR3 is built from 15 residues. V dropped 4 bases and J dropped 0 bases, with 12 bases sitting between them. As DNA, the CDR3 is TGTGCCAGCAGCCCAATGGGACGGATGAACACTGAAGCTTTCTTT. As protein: CASSPMGRMNTEAFF.

The rearrangement links TRBV6-1 to TRBJ2-1; 12 bases match TRBD2. CDR3 length: 15 residues. Germline CDR1 reads MNHNS; CDR2 reads SASEGT. The trim removed 4 bases at V and 10 bases at J, leaving 8 bases unmatched. The CDR3 loop reads CASSGLAGGPSEQFF. CDR3 DNA: TGTGCCAGCAGTGGGCTAGCGGGAGGGCCTTCCGAGCAGTTCTTC.

This clonotype was counted at least ten times. The V call is TRBV6-1, the J call TRBJ2-7; a possible D gene is TRBD2 (7 bases). This CDR3 has 17 amino acids. Germline CDR1 and CDR2: MNHNS and SASEGT. Between the trimmed V and J ends, which lost 1 base and 0 bases, there was a span of 16 bases. The CDR3 DNA sequence: TGTGCCAGCAGTGAAGTCCACGGGGGGACACCCTCCTACGAGCAGTACTTC. It translates to CASSEVHGGTPSYEQYF.

This clonotype has just a few counts. As DNA, the CDR3 is TGCGCCAGCAGCACCACAAGGAGGGCCCCAGATACGCAGTATTTT. Amino acids: CASSTTRRAPDTQYF. The chain carries TRBV5-1 and TRBJ2-3; D is perhaps TRBD2 (6 bases). This CDR3 has 15 amino acids. Deletions cut 4 bases from V and 4 bases from J, with 16 bases between. Germline CDR1 is SGHRS and CDR2 is YFSETQ.

This clonotype occurred many times. The chain joins TRBV5-1 to TRBJ2-7; the D is unclear. This CDR3 is built from 14 residues. V gave up 4 bases and J gave up 2 bases, with 13 bases separating them. CDR1 and CDR2 (germline): SGHRS, YFSETQ. The CDR3 DNA is TGCGCCAGCAGCCCCGGCGACACCGCCTACGAGCAGTACTTC. It is translated as CASSPGDTAYEQYF.

V usage is TRBV6-2 or TRBV6-3 and J usage is TRBJ2-5; TRBD2 aligns across 10 bases. The germline V gene encodes CDR1 MNHEY and CDR2 SVGEGT. The CDR3 totals 16 residues. The V gene end was trimmed by 7 bases and the J gene end by 5 bases; junction bases not matched to a gene: 13. CDR3: CASTNGAGGPWETQYF. CDR3 sequence (DNA): TGTGCCAGCACCAACGGAGCGGGAGGGCCGTGGGAGACCCAGTACTTC.

This clonotype occurred many times. The chain uses TRBV11-2 and TRBJ1-5, with a tentative D call TRBD1 (5 bases). The V gene's germline CDR1 is SGHAT and CDR2 FQNNGV. CDR3 length equals 13 residues. V lost 6 bases, J lost 7 bases, and 13 bases lay in between. The CDR3 DNA follows: TGTGCCAGCAGTTCTCGTCAGGGCCAGCCCCAGCATTTT. Its translation is CASSSRQGQPQHF. Combining the CDR3 with reference TRBV11-2 and TRBJ1-5 gives the whole variable domain EAGVAQSPRYKIIEKRQSVAFWCNPISGHATLYWYQQILGQGPKLLIQFQNNGVVDDSQLPKDRFSAERLKGVDSTLKIQPAKLEDSAVYLCASSSRQGQPQHFGDGTRLSIL.

This clonotype has ten or more counts. The chain combines TRBV7-9 with TRBJ2-1; D is ambiguous. CDR3 length: 14 residues. The V gene lost 4 bases and the J gene lost 5 bases, with 12 bases spanning the gap. Per germline, CDR1 SEHNR and CDR2 FQNEAQ (reference sequence). The CDR3 region is CASSSEPAHNEQFF. CDR3 bases: TGTGCCAGCAGCTCAGAGCCGGCGCACAATGAGCAGTTCTTC.

This clonotype was counted at least ten times. The CDR3 spells CASSLIGSSDPYEQYF. In DNA form, the CDR3 reads TGTGCCAGCAGCTTAATCGGTTCTAGTGACCCCTACGAGCAGTACTTC. The V call is TRBV7-3, the J call TRBJ2-7; no clear D gene. The CDR3 loop spans 16 amino acids. Trimming took off 1 base at V and 2 bases at J, with 15 bases between the two ends. Germline CDR1 SGHTA, CDR2 FQGTGA.

The table lists this clonotype with many counts. This sequence joins TRBV5-1 and TRBJ1-1, with 7 positions matching TRBD1. Germline CDR1 is SGHRS and CDR2 is YFSETQ. The CDR3 covers 16 residues. The V and J ends lost 2 bases and 7 bases, in that order; junction bases with no gene match: 14. The CDR3 region has the DNA TGCGCCAGCAGCTTTGACAGTGTAGTGACAGGGAGTGAAGCTTTCTTT. Protein product: CASSFDSVVTGSEAFF. Looking up the rest from reference TRBV5-1 and TRBJ1-1 gives the full variable domain: KAGVTQTPRYLIKTRGQQVTLSCSPISGHRSVSWYQQTPGQGLQFLFEYFSETQRNKGNFPGRFSGRQFSNSRSEMNVSTLELGDSALYLCASSFDSVVTGSEAFFGQGTRLTVV.

This clonotype has at least ten counts. V gene TRBV6-1 combines with J gene TRBJ2-7; 9 bases agree with TRBD2. Germline CDR1 and CDR2: MNHNS and SASEGT. The CDR3 runs 15 residues. The V segment lost 5 bases and the J segment 6 bases; nucleotides outside the gene matches: 11. The CDR3, as DNA: TGTGCCAGCAGTAAAACCGGGACTAGCTCTCTCGAGCAGTACTTC. Its translation: CASSKTGTSSLEQYF.

The genes are TRBV4-1 and TRBJ2-1, with TRBD2 matching over 11 bases. Per the germline V gene, CDR1 is MGHRA and CDR2 is YSYEKL. V was clipped by 4 bases and J by 4 bases; unmatched bases: 6. The CDR3 has 16 residues. For the CDR3, the DNA is TGCGCCAGCAGCCCTGCGGGACTAGCGGCTTACAATGAGCAGTTCTTC. Protein: CASSPAGLAAYNEQFF.

The V call is TRBV9, the J call TRBJ2-2, with TRBD1 matching over 7 bases. V was clipped by 3 bases and J by 6 bases; unmatched bases: 8. This CDR3 has 15 residues. CDR1 SGDLS and CDR2 YYNGEE come from the germline V gene. CDR3 sequence: CASSATTGPPGELFF. For the CDR3, the DNA is TGTGCCAGCAGCGCCACGACAGGGCCCCCCGGGGAGCTGTTTTTT. The entire variable domain, with the rest obtained from reference TRBV9 and TRBJ2-2, is as follows: DSGVTQTPKHLITATGQRVTLRCSPRSGDLSVYWYQQSLDQGLQFLIQYYNGEERAKGNILERFSAQQFPDLHSELNLSSLELGDSALYFCASSATTGPPGELFFGEGSRLTVL.